This TCR beta chain was observed in a study of cytomegalovirus exposure and HLA in healthy donors. General observations from the study: Sequencing artifact likely explains a cluster of highly shared sequence variants.

The study ran its PCR with 60 Vbeta and 13 Jbeta primers. Methods used by the authors: Counted up in a later analysis, unique TCR beta chains came to approximately 83 million, with around 10 million shared. The assay was immunoSEQ multiplex PCR, and TCRdb's table has in-frame clones only and misses some. V, J and clone size reflect that table, while D and trimming were determined from the DNA. The sample records some 170,000 clones, about 9.4% being singletons. Between the trimmed V and J ends, which lost 5 bases and 1 base, there was a span of 16 bases. This CDR3 spans 15 amino acids. Germline values: CDR1 SGHRS, CDR2 YFSETQ. As regards this clone: The antigen is undetermined.

The clonotype comes from a woman in her 30s in good health and CMV-seropositive. The sequenced sample consisted of PBMCs. The chain couples TRBV5-1 to TRBJ2-7, with D possibly matching TRBD2 (7 bases). The CDR3 DNA follows: TGCGCCAGCAGGCAAGGGGGACTACCATCCTACGAGCAGTACTTC. Translating it yields CASRQGGLPSYEQYF.